This TCR beta chain appears in the sequencing data of a study of response to subunit inactivated influenza vaccine. At least ten counts were recorded for this clonotype. TCRdb re-called the RT-PCR reads through MiXCR, storing one row per CDR3 protein. The sample carries 860,000 or so distinct CDR3 sequences, less than 25% recorded once. Looked up from germline, CDR1 is SGHKS and CDR2 is YYEKEE (reference sequence). Deletions cut 2 bases from V and 0 bases from J, with 8 bases between. This CDR3 has 14 amino acids. The gene calls are TRBV5-5 and TRBJ1-1; possibly TRBD1 for D (5 bases). The clonotype comes from a man aged 45-60 years who received an inactivated influenza vaccine. Sequences were derived from PBMCs from blood, sampled more than 4 days after vaccination. As DNA, the CDR3 is TGTGCCAGCAGCTTAGGAGGGGTGAACACTGAAGCTTTCTTT. Translating gives CASSLGGVNTEAFF. The whole variable domain, remainder taken from reference TRBV5-5 and TRBJ1-1, is DAGVTQSPTHLIKTRGQQVTLRCSPISGHKSVSWYQQVLGQGPQFIFQYYEKEERGRGNFPDRFSARQFPNYSSELNVNALLLGDSALYLCASSLGGVNTEAFFGQGTRLTVV.